Each of the 13 T cell receptor beta chains below was sequenced from the same sample in a study of blood T cell repertoires in COVID-19. Libraries were prepared by immunoSEQ multiplex PCR; TCRdb keeps only in-frame clonotypes and omits some of them. The table has 210,000 or so clones, roughly 80% seen once. Sequenced sample: peripheral blood. These receptors all stem from a human donor in a cohort sampled during active COVID-19.

This CDR3 reads CASLQQSTEAFF. The CDR3 region has the DNA TGTGCCAGCTTACAACAGAGTACTGAAGCTTTCTTT. The V and J genes are TRBV28 and TRBJ1-1; D is unresolved. Germline V gene sequence: CDR1 MDHEN, CDR2 SYDVKM. The V gene lost 8 bases and the J gene lost 5 bases, with 12 bases spanning the gap. This CDR3 spans 12 amino acids.

The rearrangement uses TRBV2 and TRBJ1-5; 7 bases are a match to TRBD1. V shed 4 bases, J shed 2 bases, and the junction held 8 bases outside the gene matches. From germline, CDR1 is SNHLY and CDR2 FYNNEI. CDR3 length equals 16 residues. The DNA of the CDR3 is TGTGCCAGCAGTGGAAGGGGGCGCGCGGGCAATCAGCCCCAGCATTTT. This encodes CASSGRGRAGNQPQHF.

V and J are TRBV11-2 and TRBJ1-4; 7 bases line up with TRBD1. Trimming removed 5 bases from V and 10 bases from J; junction bases left unmatched: 4. The CDR3 is 12 residues long. The germline CDR1 and CDR2 sequences are SGHAT and FQNNGV. The CDR3 reads CASSEDRSKLFF. The CDR3 DNA is TGTGCCAGCAGCGAGGACAGGTCAAAACTGTTTTTT.

The chain recombines TRBV23-1 with TRBJ2-7, with D tentatively TRBD1 (6 bases). TRBV23-1 carries the ORF label, with uncertain function. This CDR3 has 16 residues. The V gene lost 3 bases and the J gene lost 6 bases, with 21 bases spanning the gap. CDR3 in amino acids: CASSHPAQGPLGEQYF. DNA for the CDR3: TGCGCCAGCAGTCACCCCGCACAGGGCCCTCTGGGCGAGCAGTACTTC.

This chain connects TRBV6-5 to TRBJ2-6; TRBD2 is a possible D gene (5 bases). Germline CDR1 MNHEY, CDR2 SVGAGI. The CDR3 runs to 15 residues. Trimming shortened V by 0 bases and J by 2 bases, and 5 bases separated the two germline ends. The CDR3 DNA is TGTGCCAGCAGTTACTCGAGGGCTGGGGCCAACGTCCTGACTTTC. Translation gives CASSYSRAGANVLTF.

The V and J genes are TRBV9 and TRBJ2-2, with a weak D call TRBD1 (7 bases). Per germline, CDR1 SGDLS and CDR2 YYNGEE. The CDR3 has 14 residues. Trimming took off 0 bases at V and 9 bases at J, with 12 bases between the two ends. The CDR3 reads CASSVVGGGRELFF. CDR3 nucleotide sequence: TGTGCCAGCAGCGTAGTAGGAGGGGGCAGGGAGCTGTTTTTT.

The genes are TRBV29-1 and TRBJ1-2; TRBD1 matches at 10 bases. Germline V CDR1 and CDR2: SQVTM, ANQGSEA. The ends lost 1 base at V and 4 bases at J; junction bases unmatched: 3. The CDR3 runs to 14 residues. This CDR3 reads CSVEAGTGVYGYTF. The CDR3 DNA reads as TGCAGCGTTGAAGCGGGGACAGGGGTCTATGGCTACACCTTC. Variable domain in full (rest from reference TRBV29-1 and TRBJ1-2): SAVISQKPSRDICQRGTSLTIQCQVDSQVTMMFWYRQQPGQSLTLIATANQGSEATYESGFVIDKFPISRPNLTFSTLTVSNMSPEDSSIYLCSVEAGTGVYGYTFGSGTRLTVV.

The genes are TRBV27 and TRBJ2-3; D is perhaps TRBD2 (6 bases). The length of the CDR3 is 15 residues. Germline loops: CDR1 MNHEY, CDR2 SMNVEV (reference sequence). V shed 5 bases and J shed 5 bases, with 17 bases lying between them. The CDR3 bases are TGTGCCAGCAGTCCGGGACTCCTGCCGGGAGATACGCAGTATTTT. It is translated as CASSPGLLPGDTQYF.

The chain uses TRBV3-1 (or the pseudogene TRBV3-2) and TRBJ2-1; 8 positions match TRBD2. CDR3 length equals 15 residues. Trimming took 0 bases from V and 9 from J; bases not matched to a gene: 7. Germline CDR1 and CDR2: LGHDT and YNNKEL (reference sequence). The CDR3 sequence: CASSQDWTSMVEQFF. The DNA for the CDR3 is TGTGCCAGCAGCCAAGATTGGACTAGCATGGTTGAGCAGTTCTTC.

As to this clone: The same CDR3 arises from other DNA sequences in this sample as well. V usage is TRBV6-5 and J usage is TRBJ1-2, with 8 bases matching TRBD1. J lost 7 bases, V lost 3 bases, and 7 bases had no gene match. CDR1 and CDR2 from the germline V gene are MNHEY and SVGAGI. This CDR3 comprises 14 residues. The CDR3 coding sequence is TGTGCCAGCAGTTATACCGGACAGGGCTCTGGCTACACCTTC. It codes for CASSYTGQGSGYTF.

The sample holds a few counts of this clone. J is TRBJ1-6 and V is TRBV7-6; weak D call: TRBD1 (5 bases). Per germline, CDR1 SGHVS and CDR2 FNYEAQ. V lost 6 bases and J lost 7, with 13 bases in between. The CDR3 is 14 amino acids. The CDR3 DNA reads TGTGCCAGCAGAACAGACAGCACAAATTCACCCCTCCACTTT. Translating gives CASRTDSTNSPLHF.

This clone occurred once. The V and J genes are TRBV28 and TRBJ1-2; 9 bases align to TRBD1. The CDR3 extends over 14 amino acids. Germline V gene lookup returns CDR1 MDHEN and CDR2 SYDVKM. Trimming at V came to 1 base and at J to 8 bases, leaving 5 bases not matched to a gene. The CDR3, as DNA: TGTGCCAGCAGTTTATTACGACAGGGGGTCGGCTACACCTTC. Translated, it gives CASSLLRQGVGYTF.

The J gene is TRBJ2-5, the V gene TRBV15; 8 bases are a match to TRBD1. CDR1 is LNHNV and CDR2 is YYDKDF in the germline V gene (reference sequence). This CDR3 region has 14 residues. The ends lost 5 bases at V and 5 bases at J; junction bases unmatched: 7. DNA of the CDR3: TGTGCCACCAGCCCGGCAGGGGGCCTTGAGACCCAGTACTTC. Its protein product is CATSPAGGLETQYF. The variable domain in full, with the rest retrieved from reference TRBV15 and TRBJ2-5, is DAMVIQNPRYQVTQFGKPVTLSCSQTLNHNVMYWYQQKSSQAPKLLFHYYDKDFNNEADTPDNFQSRRPNTSFCFLDIRSPGLGDTAMYLCATSPAGGLETQYFGPGTRLLVL.